These T cell receptor beta chains were read from a single sample in a study of T cell responses to AZD1222 COVID-19 vaccine. Sequenced by immunoSEQ multiplex PCR; TCRdb stores in-frame clones only, minus some. The sample holds roughly 150,000 clones; roughly 90% are singletons and the top ten take about 1.6%. Sequences were derived from peripheral blood, sampled 28 days after the second AZD1222 dose. These receptors were obtained from an adult who received the AZD1222 COVID-19 vaccine. CDR3s include the opening cysteine and the closing phenylalanine or tryptophan. The order of the fields is CDR3 DNA, CDR3 protein, V gene, clone size, J gene, D gene. D genes are given only for firm matches. The size field is filled for only some rows; it gives once, few, many or a size class.

TGTGCCAGTAGTAAAACGACAGGGGTCGGCTACACCTTC,CASSKTTGVGYTF,TRBV19,.,TRBJ1-2,TRBD1
TGTGCCAGCAGTACCCCTGGCAGAGCTAATGAAAAACTGTTTTTT,CASSTPGRANEKLFF,TRBV25-1,many,TRBJ1-4,.
TGTGCCAGCTCATCGCGGTCCCCTGGGGCTAATGAAAAACTGTTTTTT,CASSSRSPGANEKLFF,TRBV18,.,TRBJ1-4,.
TGTGCCAGCAGTTACTGGGGACAGGGGATGAGAGAGACCCAGTACTTC,CASSYWGQGMRETQYF,TRBV6-5,.,TRBJ2-5,TRBD1
TGTGCCAGCAGGCCGCGAACCTACAATGAGCAGTTCTTC,CASRPRTYNEQFF,TRBV13,.,TRBJ2-1,.
TGTGCCAGCAGCTCATTAGAACAGGGGGCTGGGCCCCAGCATTTT,CASSSLEQGAGPQHF,TRBV7-8,.,TRBJ1-5,TRBD1
TGTGCCTGGAGTATGTTATCACCCGGGGAGCTGTTTTTT,CAWSMLSPGELFF,TRBV30,.,TRBJ2-2,.
TGCGCCAGCAGCTACCCAGCGGGGGAGGGCACCGGGGAGCTGTTTTTT,CASSYPAGEGTGELFF,TRBV5-1,.,TRBJ2-2,TRBD2
TGTGCCTGGAGTGCTCCAAATTTTGGGGAATTGTACGGCTACACCTTC,CAWSAPNFGELYGYTF,TRBV30,.,TRBJ1-2,.
TGTGCCAGCAGTCCAACGAACACTGAAGCTTTCTTT,CASSPTNTEAFF,TRBV12-3/TRBV12-4,once,TRBJ1-1,.
TGTGCCAGCAGCCGAAGTGAGTTGAACACTGAAGCTTTCTTT,CASSRSELNTEAFF,TRBV3-1/TRBV3-2,.,TRBJ1-1,.
TGTGCCAGCAGCCAAGGGGGGCCCTGGCAGTACTTC,CASSQGGPWQYF,TRBV3-1/TRBV3-2,.,TRBJ2-7,.
TGTGCCAGCAGCTTTAGGGACAGACCGTACGAGCAGTACTTC,CASSFRDRPYEQYF,TRBV7-9,.,TRBJ2-7,TRBD1
TGTGCCAGCAATGGGGGGGGTCCCATCTATGGCTACACCTTC,CASNGGGPIYGYTF,TRBV7-9,.,TRBJ1-2,.
TGCGCCAGCAGCCATGGACTAACAACGGGCAATGAGCAGTTCTTC,CASSHGLTTGNEQFF,TRBV5-1,.,TRBJ2-1,.
TGTGCCAGCAGCTCGGGACAGGGGATCCCCGGGGAGCTGTTTTTT,CASSSGQGIPGELFF,TRBV7-7,.,TRBJ2-2,TRBD1
TGTGCCAATGCCTCACAGGGGGCGAGGAACACCGGGGAGCTGTTTTTT,CANASQGARNTGELFF,TRBV21-1,once,TRBJ2-2,.
TGTGCCAGCAGCCGAAGCGGATATGGGCACAATGAGCAGTTCTTC,CASSRSGYGHNEQFF,TRBV5-4,.,TRBJ2-1,.
TGTGCCAGCAGCCTCACGGAGACCTACGAGCAGTACTTC,CASSLTETYEQYF,TRBV3-1/TRBV3-2,few,TRBJ2-7,.
TGTGCCAGCAGTTTAAAACAGGGGCAAAAACTGTTTTTT,CASSLKQGQKLFF,TRBV12-3/TRBV12-4,.,TRBJ1-4,TRBD1
TGTGCCAGCAGCCAAGGGGTCGGCTCCTACGAGCAGTACTTC,CASSQGVGSYEQYF,TRBV3-1/TRBV3-2,.,TRBJ2-7,.
TGTGCCAGCAGTTTATGGGCGGGCGCGAACACCGGGGAGCTGTTTTTT,CASSLWAGANTGELFF,TRBV27,.,TRBJ2-2,.
TGTGCCAGCTCCCCCTCGAGAGGGACAGATGGCTACACCTTC,CASSPSRGTDGYTF,TRBV18,.,TRBJ1-2,TRBD1
TGCGCCAGCAGCTTATCGGGGTCTGGAAACACCATATATTTT,CASSLSGSGNTIYF,TRBV5-1,.,TRBJ1-3,.
TGTGCCAGCAGTTCCAACCTCAGGGGGTACGAGCAGTACTTC,CASSSNLRGYEQYF,TRBV7-9,.,TRBJ2-7,TRBD1
TGTGCCATCAGTGAGGCAGCAGGTAAACTGTTTTTT,CAISEAAGKLFF,TRBV10-3,.,TRBJ1-4,.
TGCGCCAGCAGGCCCGGGACAGGGGCATCCTACGAGCAGTACTTC,CASRPGTGASYEQYF,TRBV5-1,.,TRBJ2-7,TRBD1
TGTGCCAGCAGCCAAACAGAGCGGCAGGCTCGCCCGCCGTATGGCTACACCTTC,CASSQTERQARPPYGYTF,TRBV3-1/TRBV3-2,.,TRBJ1-2,.
TGTGCCAGCAGCCTCGGCCCGGCTTCCTACAATGAGCAGTTCTTC,CASSLGPASYNEQFF,TRBV5-5,.,TRBJ2-1,.
TGTGCCACCAGCAGAGTTGGAGTCGGCTACGAGCAGTACTTC,CATSRVGVGYEQYF,TRBV15,.,TRBJ2-7,.
TGTGCCAGCAGTTCGGACAGTAGGGCGGGAGCTTTCTTT,CASSSDSRAGAFF,TRBV27,.,TRBJ1-1,.
TGTGCCAGCAGCTTGTGGAGGGGGTCAGATCAGCCCCAGCATTTT,CASSLWRGSDQPQHF,TRBV7-8,.,TRBJ1-5,.
TGTGCCACCAGCAGAGATTGGGGGCTCGGTTCACCCCTCCACTTT,CATSRDWGLGSPLHF,TRBV15,.,TRBJ1-6,.
TGTGCCACGGGGGGGGACATCCTATCGAGGGGCTACACCTTC,CATGGDILSRGYTF,TRBV6-5,.,TRBJ1-2,.
TGTGCCAGCAGACCCGGCGGGTTTGATACGCAGTATTTT,CASRPGGFDTQYF,TRBV28,.,TRBJ2-3,.
TGTGCCAGCAGTCCCCGGGCGACCGGCTCCTACAATGAGCAGTTCTTC,CASSPRATGSYNEQFF,TRBV6-6,.,TRBJ2-1,.
TGTGCCAGCAGCTTAAGGACGGGCAATCAGCCCCAGCATTTT,CASSLRTGNQPQHF,TRBV7-2,.,TRBJ1-5,.
TGTGCCAGCTCACCGCTGACAGAGGAGGTACTGGACAATGAGCAGTTCTTC,CASSPLTEEVLDNEQFF,TRBV18,.,TRBJ2-1,.
TGCGCCAGCAGCTTACAGGAGAGCACAGATACGCAGTATTTT,CASSLQESTDTQYF,TRBV5-1,many,TRBJ2-3,.
TGTGCCAGCAGCTCCTGGGCAGGGAATGGCTACACCTTC,CASSSWAGNGYTF,TRBV7-2,few,TRBJ1-2,.
TGTGCCAGCCACCGGAGGGAGGGAACCGGGGAGCTGTTTTTT,CASHRREGTGELFF,TRBV2,.,TRBJ2-2,TRBD2
TGTGCCAGCAGCCTCGTGGCGGGGGGAGATACGCAGTATTTT,CASSLVAGGDTQYF,TRBV11-2,.,TRBJ2-3,TRBD2
TGTGCCAGCACCCCCGGGACAGTTAATCAGCCCCAGCATTTT,CASTPGTVNQPQHF,TRBV28,.,TRBJ1-5,TRBD1
TGTGCCAGCAGTGGACAGCAGGATTCACCCCTCCACTTT,CASSGQQDSPLHF,TRBV2,.,TRBJ1-6,.
TGTGCCAGCAGTTACCCCCGAGCGCAGAGAACCGGGGAGCTGTTTTTT,CASSYPRAQRTGELFF,TRBV6-5,.,TRBJ2-2,.
TGTGCCAGCAGTTACTCCGACAGGGCGGGGGAAAAACTGTTTTTT,CASSYSDRAGEKLFF,TRBV6-5,.,TRBJ1-4,TRBD1
TGTGCCAGTAGTATAGACGCCGCTCAGTTCAATCAGCCCCAGCATTTT,CASSIDAAQFNQPQHF,TRBV19,.,TRBJ1-5,.
TGTGCCAGCTTAGTGTTCCCCGGGGCTCCCGGGGCCAACGTCCTGACTTTC,CASLVFPGAPGANVLTF,TRBV7-9,.,TRBJ2-6,.
TGCGCCAGCAGCTTAGGGGGCGGGGGTGTTCGCACAGATACGCAGTATTTT,CASSLGGGGVRTDTQYF,TRBV5-1,.,TRBJ2-3,.
TGTGCCAGCAGACCTACCCGGGGACCTTATAGCAATCAGCCCCAGCATTTT,CASRPTRGPYSNQPQHF,TRBV7-2,once,TRBJ1-5,.
TGTGCCAGCAGTTTAACATACTATGGCTACACCTTC,CASSLTYYGYTF,TRBV12-3/TRBV12-4,.,TRBJ1-2,.
TGTGCCAGCAGTTACGGTCTGGGAGCCACTGAAGCTTTCTTT,CASSYGLGATEAFF,TRBV6-6,.,TRBJ1-1,.
TGTGCCAGCAGTGCGACGGGCGGCCGGGAAAAACTGTTTTTT,CASSATGGREKLFF,TRBV6-6,.,TRBJ1-4,.
TGTGCCAGCAGCCAAGTCGGGTCCGGGGTTGCAAAAGGCTACACCTTC,CASSQVGSGVAKGYTF,TRBV3-1/TRBV3-2,.,TRBJ1-2,.
TGTGCCAGCCGTATCTCTGGGGCCAACGTCCTGACTTTC,CASRISGANVLTF,TRBV2,.,TRBJ2-6,.